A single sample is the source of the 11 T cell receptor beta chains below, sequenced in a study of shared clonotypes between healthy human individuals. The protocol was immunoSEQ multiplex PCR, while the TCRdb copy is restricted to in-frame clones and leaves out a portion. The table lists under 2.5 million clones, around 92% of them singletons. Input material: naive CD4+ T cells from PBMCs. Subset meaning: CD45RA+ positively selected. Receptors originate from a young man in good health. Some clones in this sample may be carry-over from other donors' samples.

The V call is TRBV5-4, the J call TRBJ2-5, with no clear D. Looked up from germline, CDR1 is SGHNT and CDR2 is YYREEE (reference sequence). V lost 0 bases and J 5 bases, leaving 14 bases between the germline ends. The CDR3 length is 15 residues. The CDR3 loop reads CASSLARQSAETQYF. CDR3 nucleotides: TGTGCCAGCAGCTTGGCCCGGCAATCGGCGGAGACCCAGTACTTC.

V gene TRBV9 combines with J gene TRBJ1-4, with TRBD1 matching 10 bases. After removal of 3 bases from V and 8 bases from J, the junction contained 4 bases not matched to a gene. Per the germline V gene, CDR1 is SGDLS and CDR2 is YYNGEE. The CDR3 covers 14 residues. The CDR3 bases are TGTGCCAGCAGCGAGACAGGGGGCTCGGAAAAACTGTTTTTT. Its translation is CASSETGGSEKLFF.

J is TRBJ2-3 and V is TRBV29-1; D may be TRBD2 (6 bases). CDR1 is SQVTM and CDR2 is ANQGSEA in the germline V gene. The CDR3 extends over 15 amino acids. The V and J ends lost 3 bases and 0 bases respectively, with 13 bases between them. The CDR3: CSVDDGTHSTDTQYF. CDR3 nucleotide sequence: TGCAGCGTTGACGACGGGACTCACAGCACAGATACGCAGTATTTT.

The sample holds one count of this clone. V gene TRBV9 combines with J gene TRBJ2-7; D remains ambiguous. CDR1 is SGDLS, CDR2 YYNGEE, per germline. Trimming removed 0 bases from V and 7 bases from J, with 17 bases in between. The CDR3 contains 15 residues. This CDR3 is CASSVEGRRNEEQYF. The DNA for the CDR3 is TGTGCCAGCAGCGTAGAAGGACGACGGAACGAGGAGCAGTACTTC.

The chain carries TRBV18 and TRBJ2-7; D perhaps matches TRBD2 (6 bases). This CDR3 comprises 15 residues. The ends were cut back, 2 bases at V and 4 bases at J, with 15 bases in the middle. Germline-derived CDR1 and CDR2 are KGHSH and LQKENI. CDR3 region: CASSPGTPQGYEQYF. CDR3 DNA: TGTGCCAGCTCACCAGGGACTCCCCAAGGGTACGAGCAGTACTTC.

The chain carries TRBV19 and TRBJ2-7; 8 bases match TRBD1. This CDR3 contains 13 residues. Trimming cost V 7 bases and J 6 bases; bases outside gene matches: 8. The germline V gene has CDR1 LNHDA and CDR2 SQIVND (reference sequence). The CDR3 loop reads CASKGQGFAEQYF. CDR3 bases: TGTGCCAGTAAAGGACAGGGCTTTGCCGAGCAGTACTTC. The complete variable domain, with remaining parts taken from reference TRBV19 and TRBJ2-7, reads DGGITQSPKYLFRKEGQNVTLSCEQNLNHDAMYWYRQDPGQGLRLIYYSQIVNDFQKGDIAEGYSVSREKKESFPLTVTSAQKNPTAFYLCASKGQGFAEQYFGPGTRLTVT.

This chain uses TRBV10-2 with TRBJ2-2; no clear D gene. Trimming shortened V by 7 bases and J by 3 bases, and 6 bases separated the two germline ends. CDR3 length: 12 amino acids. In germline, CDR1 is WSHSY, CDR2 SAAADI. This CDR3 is CASTGHTGELFF. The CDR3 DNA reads TGCGCCAGCACGGGTCACACCGGGGAGCTGTTTTTT.

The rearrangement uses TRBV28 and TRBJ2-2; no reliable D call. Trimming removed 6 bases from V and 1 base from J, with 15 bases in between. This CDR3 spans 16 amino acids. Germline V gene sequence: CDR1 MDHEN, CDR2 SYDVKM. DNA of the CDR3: TGTGCCAGCAGCCCCCGCGTGGGCCTGAACACCGGGGAGCTGTTTTTT. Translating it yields CASSPRVGLNTGELFF.

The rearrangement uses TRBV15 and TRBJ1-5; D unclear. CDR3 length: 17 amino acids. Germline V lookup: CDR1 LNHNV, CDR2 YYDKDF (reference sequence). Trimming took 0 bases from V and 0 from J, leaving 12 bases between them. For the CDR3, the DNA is TGTGCCACCAGCAGAGAGGGTGGATTTTATAGCAATCAGCCCCAGCATTTT. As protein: CATSREGGFYSNQPQHF.

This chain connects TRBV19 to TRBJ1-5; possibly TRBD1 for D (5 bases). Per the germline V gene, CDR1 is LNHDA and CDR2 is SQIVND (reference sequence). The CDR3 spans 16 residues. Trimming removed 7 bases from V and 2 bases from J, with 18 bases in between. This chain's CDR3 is CASTWVGGTGNQPQHF. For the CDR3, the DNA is TGTGCCAGTACCTGGGTCGGGGGGACGGGCAATCAGCCCCAGCATTTT.

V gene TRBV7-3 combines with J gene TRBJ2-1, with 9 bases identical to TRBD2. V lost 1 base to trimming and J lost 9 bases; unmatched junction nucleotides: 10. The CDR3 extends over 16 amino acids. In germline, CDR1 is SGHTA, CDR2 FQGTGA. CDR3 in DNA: TGTGCCAGCAGCTTAAATCCCCTAGCGGGACCTATTGAGCAGTTCTTC. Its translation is CASSLNPLAGPIEQFF.